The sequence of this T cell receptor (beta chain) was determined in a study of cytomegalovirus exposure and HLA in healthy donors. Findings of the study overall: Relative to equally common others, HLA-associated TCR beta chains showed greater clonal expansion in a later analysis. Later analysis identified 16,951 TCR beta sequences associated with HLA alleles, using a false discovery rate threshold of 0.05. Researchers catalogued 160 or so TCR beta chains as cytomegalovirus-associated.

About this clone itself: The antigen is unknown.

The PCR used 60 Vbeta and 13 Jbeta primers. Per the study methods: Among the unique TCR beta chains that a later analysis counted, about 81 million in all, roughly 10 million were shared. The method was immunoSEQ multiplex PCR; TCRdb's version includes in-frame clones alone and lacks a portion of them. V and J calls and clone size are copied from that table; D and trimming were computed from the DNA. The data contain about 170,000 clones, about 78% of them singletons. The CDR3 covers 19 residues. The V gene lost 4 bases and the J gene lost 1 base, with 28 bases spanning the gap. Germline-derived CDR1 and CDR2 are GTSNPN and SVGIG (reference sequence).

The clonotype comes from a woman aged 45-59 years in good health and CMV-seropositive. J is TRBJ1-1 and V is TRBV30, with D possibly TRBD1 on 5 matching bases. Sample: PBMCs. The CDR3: CAWNRGWQGSRQRNTEAFF. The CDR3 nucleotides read TGTGCCTGGAATCGGGGGTGGCAGGGAAGTCGACAGCGGAACACTGAAGCTTTCTTT.